This entry concerns a single TCR beta chain. What it recognizes is unknown. Second-dose timings of about 4 or about 12 weeks were pooled. This record belongs to a study of T cell responses to AZD1222 COVID-19 vaccine. Notes on the study in general: Across the whole spike, CD4 TCRs peaked at regions 160-218 and 743-854. It should be noted that donors were predominantly white British and more often female, and clonal diversity was possibly underestimated.

Here immunoSEQ multiplex PCR was the method, and the copy in TCRdb shows in-frame clones only, minus some. Among just under 150,000 clones listed, about 82% were seen once. The TCR originated in an adult who received the AZD1222 COVID-19 vaccine. The specimen comprised peripheral blood, sampled 28 days after the second AZD1222 dose.

The CDR3 nucleotides read TGTGCCAGCAGCTTAACTAGCGGGAGGTTAAGCTCCTACAATGAGCAGTTCTTC. This sequence encodes CASSLTSGRLSSYNEQFF. V usage is TRBV7-6 and J usage is TRBJ2-1, with 12 nucleotides matching TRBD2. CDR1 is SGHVS, CDR2 FNYEAQ, per germline. V shed 2 bases, J shed 0 bases, and the junction held 5 bases outside the gene matches. CDR3 length equals 18 residues.